This paragraph covers one TCR beta chain sequence. Its antigen remains unidentified. Germline lookup yields CDR1 MRHNA and CDR2 SNTAGT. With 0 bases clipped from V and 7 bases from J, the junction kept 10 bases outside the gene matches. This CDR3 region has 17 residues. With a J-beta primer mix and a sample-barcoded 5' primer, a second PCR ran 7 to 11 cycles. TCRdb re-called the 5' RACE reads through MiXCR, storing one row per CDR3 protein. Of 1,500,000 or so distinct CDR3 sequences in the sample, roughly 64% are singletons; the top ten hold about 6.7%. This sample was taken from a study of blood T cells in healthy people across ages. Study context: Capturing about one barcoded beta molecule per two T cells was achieved by template switching.

Study outcomes and limitations: Per million T cells, TCR beta diversity dropped about linearly as age rose. What prevented conclusive comparison of naive and antigen-experienced cells was that PBMCs were unsorted.

The receptor was isolated from a man aged 18 to 35 in good health. The chain has TRBV6-4 and TRBJ2-2, with TRBD2 matching over 8 bases. Material: blood. The CDR3 bases are TGTGCCAGCAGTGACTCAAATAGCGGGGACCCGAACGGGGAGCTGTTTTTT. It yields the protein CASSDSNSGDPNGELFF.